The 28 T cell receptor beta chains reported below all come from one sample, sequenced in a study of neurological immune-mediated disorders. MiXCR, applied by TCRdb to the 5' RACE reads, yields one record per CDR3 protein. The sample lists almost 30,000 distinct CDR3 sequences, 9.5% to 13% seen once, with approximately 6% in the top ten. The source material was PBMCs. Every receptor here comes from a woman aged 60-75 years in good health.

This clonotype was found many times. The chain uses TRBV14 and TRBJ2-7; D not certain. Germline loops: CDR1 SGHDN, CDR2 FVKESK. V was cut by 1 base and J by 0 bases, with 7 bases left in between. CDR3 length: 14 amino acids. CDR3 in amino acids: CASSQVPFSYEQYF. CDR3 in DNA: TGTGCCAGCAGCCAAGTCCCATTCTCCTACGAGCAGTACTTC.

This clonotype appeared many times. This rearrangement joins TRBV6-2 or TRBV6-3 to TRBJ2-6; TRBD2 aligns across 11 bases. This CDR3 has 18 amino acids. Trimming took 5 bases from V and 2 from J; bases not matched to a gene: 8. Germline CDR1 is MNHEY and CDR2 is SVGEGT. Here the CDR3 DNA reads TGTGCCAGCAGTCCCGCGGGACTAGCGGTAACTGGGGCCAACGTCCTGACTTTC. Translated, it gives CASSPAGLAVTGANVLTF.

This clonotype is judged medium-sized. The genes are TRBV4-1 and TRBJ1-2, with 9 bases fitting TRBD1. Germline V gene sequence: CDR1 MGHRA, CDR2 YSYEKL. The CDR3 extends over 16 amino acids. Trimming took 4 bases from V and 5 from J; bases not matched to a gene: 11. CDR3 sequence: CASSPLGTGSHYGYTF. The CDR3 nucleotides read TGCGCCAGCAGCCCCCTAGGGACAGGGTCCCATTATGGCTACACCTTC.

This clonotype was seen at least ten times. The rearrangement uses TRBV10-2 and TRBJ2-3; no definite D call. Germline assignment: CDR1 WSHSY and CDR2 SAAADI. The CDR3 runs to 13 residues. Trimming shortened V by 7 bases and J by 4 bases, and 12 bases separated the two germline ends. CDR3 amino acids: CASTRASADTQYF. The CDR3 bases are TGCGCCAGCACTCGGGCGTCCGCAGATACGCAGTATTTT.

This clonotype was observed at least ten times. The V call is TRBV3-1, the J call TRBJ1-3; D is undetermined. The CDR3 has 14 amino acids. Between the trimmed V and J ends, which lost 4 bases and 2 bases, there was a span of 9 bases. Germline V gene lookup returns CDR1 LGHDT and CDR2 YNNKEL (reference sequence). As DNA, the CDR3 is TGTGCCAGCAGCCTTCGGGAGACTGGAAACACCATATATTTT. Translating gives CASSLRETGNTIYF.

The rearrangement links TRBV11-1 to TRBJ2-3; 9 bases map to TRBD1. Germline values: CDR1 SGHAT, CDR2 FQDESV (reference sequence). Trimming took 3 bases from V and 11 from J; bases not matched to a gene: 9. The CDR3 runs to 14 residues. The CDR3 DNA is TGTGCCAGCAGCTTTAACAGGGGGCAGGGTGAGCAGTATTTT. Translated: CASSFNRGQGEQYF.

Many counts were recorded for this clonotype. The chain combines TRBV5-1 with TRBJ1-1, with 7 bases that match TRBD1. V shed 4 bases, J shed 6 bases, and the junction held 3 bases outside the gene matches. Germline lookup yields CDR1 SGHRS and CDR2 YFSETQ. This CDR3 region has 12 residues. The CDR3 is CASSRQGAEAFF. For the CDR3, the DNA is TGCGCCAGCAGCCGACAGGGTGCTGAAGCTTTCTTT. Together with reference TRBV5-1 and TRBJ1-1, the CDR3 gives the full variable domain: KAGVTQTPRYLIKTRGQQVTLSCSPISGHRSVSWYQQTPGQGLQFLFEYFSETQRNKGNFPGRFSGRQFSNSRSEMNVSTLELGDSALYLCASSRQGAEAFFGQGTRLTVV.

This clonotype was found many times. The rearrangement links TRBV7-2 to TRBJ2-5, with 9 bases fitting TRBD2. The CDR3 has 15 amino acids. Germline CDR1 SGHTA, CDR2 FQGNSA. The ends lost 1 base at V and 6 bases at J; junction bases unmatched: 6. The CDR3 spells CASSLDAGGIQTQYF. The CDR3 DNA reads TGTGCCAGCAGCTTAGATGCGGGGGGGATCCAGACCCAGTACTTC.

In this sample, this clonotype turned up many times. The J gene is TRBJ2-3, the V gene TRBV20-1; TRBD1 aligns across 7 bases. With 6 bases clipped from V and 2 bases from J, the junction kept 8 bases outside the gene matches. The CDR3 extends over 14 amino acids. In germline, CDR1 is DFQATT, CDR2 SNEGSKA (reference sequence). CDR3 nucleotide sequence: TGCAGTGCCACAGGGGTTTGGGTCACAGATACGCAGTATTTT. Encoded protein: CSATGVWVTDTQYF.

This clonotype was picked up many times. The CDR3 bases are TGCAGTGCTCGATCTAGCGGGGGGTCCTTCTCCTACGAGCAGTACTTC. It yields the protein CSARSSGGSFSYEQYF. The gene calls are TRBV20-1 and TRBJ2-7, with 11 bases identical to TRBD2. The CDR3 is made up of 16 amino acids. Trimming removed 5 bases from V and 0 bases from J; junction bases left unmatched: 9. Germline values: CDR1 DFQATT, CDR2 SNEGSKA (reference sequence).

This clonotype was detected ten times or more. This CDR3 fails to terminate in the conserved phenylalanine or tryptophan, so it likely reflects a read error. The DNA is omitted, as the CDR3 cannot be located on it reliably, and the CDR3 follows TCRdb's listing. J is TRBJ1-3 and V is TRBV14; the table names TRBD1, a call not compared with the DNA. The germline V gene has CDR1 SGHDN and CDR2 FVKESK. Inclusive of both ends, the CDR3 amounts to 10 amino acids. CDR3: CASSQDGRVH.

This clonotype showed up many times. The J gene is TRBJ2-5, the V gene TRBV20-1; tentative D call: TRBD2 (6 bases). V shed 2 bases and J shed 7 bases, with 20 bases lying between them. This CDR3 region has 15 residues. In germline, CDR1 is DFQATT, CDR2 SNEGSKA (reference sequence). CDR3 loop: CSARPAWDSPGTQYF. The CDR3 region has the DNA TGCAGTGCTAGACCCGCCTGGGACTCTCCTGGGACCCAGTACTTC.

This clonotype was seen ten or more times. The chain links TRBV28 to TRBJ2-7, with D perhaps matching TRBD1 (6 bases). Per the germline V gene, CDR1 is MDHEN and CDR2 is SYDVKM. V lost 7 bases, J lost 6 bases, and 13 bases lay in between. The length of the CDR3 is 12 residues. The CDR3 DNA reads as TGTGCCAGCACCGAACAGGGCGGCGAGCAGTACTTC. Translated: CASTEQGGEQYF.

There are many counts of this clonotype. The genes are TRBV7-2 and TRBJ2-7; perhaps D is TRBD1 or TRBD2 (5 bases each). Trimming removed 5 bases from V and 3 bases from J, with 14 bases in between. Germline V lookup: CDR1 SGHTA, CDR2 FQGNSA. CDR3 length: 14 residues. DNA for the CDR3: TGTGCCAGCAGCCCCCGGGACCCTAACTACGAGCAGTACTTC. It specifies CASSPRDPNYEQYF.

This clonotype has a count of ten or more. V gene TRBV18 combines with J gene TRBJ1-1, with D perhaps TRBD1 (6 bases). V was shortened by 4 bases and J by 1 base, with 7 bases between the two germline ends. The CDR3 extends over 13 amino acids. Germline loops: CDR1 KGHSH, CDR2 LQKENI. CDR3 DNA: TGTGCCAGCTCACGGGACAAGAACACTGAAGCTTTCTTT. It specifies CASSRDKNTEAFF.

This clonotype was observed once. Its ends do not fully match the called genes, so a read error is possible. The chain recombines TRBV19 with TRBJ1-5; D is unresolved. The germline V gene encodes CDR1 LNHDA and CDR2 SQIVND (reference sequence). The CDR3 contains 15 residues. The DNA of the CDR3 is TGTTCCAGTAGATCCGGCGGGGAGAGCAATCAGCCCCAGCATTTT. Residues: CSSRSGGESNQPQHF.

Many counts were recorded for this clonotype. The CDR3 DNA is TGTGCCAGCAGTTTATTGTCCTTTGGGGCGAGGAACACTGAAGCTTTCTTT. Protein sequence: CASSLLSFGARNTEAFF. V is TRBV27 and J is TRBJ1-1; perhaps TRBD1 as D (5 bases). V dropped 1 base and J dropped 1 base, with 16 bases sitting between them. The CDR3 covers 17 residues. CDR1 and CDR2 from the germline V gene are MNHEY and SMNVEV (reference sequence).

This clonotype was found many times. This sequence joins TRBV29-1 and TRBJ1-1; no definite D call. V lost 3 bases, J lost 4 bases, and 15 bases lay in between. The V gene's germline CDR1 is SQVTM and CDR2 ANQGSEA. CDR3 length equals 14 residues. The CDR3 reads CSVDRGQSSTEAFF. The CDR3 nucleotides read TGCAGCGTTGATCGTGGGCAGTCCAGCACTGAAGCTTTCTTT.

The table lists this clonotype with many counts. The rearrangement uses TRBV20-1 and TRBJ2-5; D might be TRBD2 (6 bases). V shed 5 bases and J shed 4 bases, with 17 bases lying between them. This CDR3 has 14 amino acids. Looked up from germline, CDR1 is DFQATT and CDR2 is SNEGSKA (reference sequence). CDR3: CSAGFGGVGETQYF. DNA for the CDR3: TGCAGTGCTGGTTTCGGCGGGGTGGGAGAGACCCAGTACTTC.

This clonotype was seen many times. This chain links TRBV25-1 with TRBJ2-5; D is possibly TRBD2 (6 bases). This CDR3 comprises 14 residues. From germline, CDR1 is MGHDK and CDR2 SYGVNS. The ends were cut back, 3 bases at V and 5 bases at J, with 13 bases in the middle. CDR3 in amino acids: CASSDPAAGETQYF. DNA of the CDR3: TGTGCCAGCAGTGATCCAGCGGCGGGGGAGACCCAGTACTTC.

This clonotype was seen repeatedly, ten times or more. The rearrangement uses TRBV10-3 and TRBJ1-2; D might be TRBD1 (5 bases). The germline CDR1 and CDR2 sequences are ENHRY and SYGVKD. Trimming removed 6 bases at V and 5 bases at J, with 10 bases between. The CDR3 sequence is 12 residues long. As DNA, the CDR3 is TGTGCCATCAGCCCTGACAGTTATGGCTACACCTTC. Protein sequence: CAISPDSYGYTF.

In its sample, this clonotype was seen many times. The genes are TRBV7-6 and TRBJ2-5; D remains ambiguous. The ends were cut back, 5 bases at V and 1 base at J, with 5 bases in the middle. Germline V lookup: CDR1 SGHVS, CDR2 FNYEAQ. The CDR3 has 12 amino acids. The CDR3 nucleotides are TGTGCCAGCAGCCGCATCCAAGAGACCCAGTACTTC. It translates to CASSRIQETQYF.

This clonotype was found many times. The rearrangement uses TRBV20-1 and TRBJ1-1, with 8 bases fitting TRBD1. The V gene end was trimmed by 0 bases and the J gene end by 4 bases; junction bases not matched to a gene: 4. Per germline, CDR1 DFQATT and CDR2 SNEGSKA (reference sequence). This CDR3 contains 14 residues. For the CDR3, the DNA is TGCAGTGCTAGAGACCTGGACAGGGCCACTGAAGCTTTCTTT. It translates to CSARDLDRATEAFF.

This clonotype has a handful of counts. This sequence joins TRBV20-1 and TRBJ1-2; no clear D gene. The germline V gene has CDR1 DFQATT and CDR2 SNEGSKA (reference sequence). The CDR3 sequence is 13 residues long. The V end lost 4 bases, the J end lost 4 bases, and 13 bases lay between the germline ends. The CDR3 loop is CSATQAVTYGYTF. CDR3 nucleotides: TGCAGTGCTACTCAGGCAGTCACCTATGGCTACACCTTC.

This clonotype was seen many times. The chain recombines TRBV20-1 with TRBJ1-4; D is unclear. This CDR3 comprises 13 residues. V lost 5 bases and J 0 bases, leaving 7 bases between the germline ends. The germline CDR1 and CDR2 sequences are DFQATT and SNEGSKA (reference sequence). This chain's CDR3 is CSAPHATNEKLFF. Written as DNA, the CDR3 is TGCAGTGCTCCACACGCAACTAATGAAAAACTGTTTTTT.

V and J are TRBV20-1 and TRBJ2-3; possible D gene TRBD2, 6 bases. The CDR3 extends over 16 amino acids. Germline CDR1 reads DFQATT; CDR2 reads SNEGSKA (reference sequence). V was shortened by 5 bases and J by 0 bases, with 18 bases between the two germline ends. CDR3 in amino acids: CSAQGVTRGSTDTQYF. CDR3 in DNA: TGCAGTGCTCAAGGGGTGACTAGAGGTAGCACAGATACGCAGTATTTT.

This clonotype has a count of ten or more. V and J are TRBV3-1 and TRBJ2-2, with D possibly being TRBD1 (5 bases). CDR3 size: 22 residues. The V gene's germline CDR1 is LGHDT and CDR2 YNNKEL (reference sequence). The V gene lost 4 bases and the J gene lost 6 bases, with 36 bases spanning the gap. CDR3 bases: TGTGCCAGCAGCCCAGTTTCTATTTCCTGGGCCGCAACCGACAGTCTCCCCGGGGAGCTGTTTTTT. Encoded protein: CASSPVSISWAATDSLPGELFF.

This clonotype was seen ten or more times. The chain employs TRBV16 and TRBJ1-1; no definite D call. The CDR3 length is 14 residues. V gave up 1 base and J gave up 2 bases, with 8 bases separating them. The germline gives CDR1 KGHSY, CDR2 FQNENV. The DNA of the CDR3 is TGTGCCAGCAGCCAATATTCTGGTAACACTGAAGCTTTCTTT. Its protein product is CASSQYSGNTEAFF.